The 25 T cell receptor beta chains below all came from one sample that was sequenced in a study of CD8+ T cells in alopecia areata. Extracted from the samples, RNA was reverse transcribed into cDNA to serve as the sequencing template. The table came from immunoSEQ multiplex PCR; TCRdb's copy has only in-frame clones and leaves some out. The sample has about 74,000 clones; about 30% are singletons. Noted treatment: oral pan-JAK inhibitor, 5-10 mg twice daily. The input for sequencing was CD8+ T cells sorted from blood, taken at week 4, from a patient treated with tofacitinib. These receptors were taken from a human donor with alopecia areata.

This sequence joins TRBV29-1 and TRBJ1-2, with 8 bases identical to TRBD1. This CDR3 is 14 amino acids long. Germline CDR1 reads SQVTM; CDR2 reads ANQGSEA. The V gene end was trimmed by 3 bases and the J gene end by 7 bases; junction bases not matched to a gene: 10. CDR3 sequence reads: CSVDPRDRRIGYTF. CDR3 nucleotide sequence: TGCAGCGTTGACCCTCGGGACAGGAGGATTGGCTACACCTTC.

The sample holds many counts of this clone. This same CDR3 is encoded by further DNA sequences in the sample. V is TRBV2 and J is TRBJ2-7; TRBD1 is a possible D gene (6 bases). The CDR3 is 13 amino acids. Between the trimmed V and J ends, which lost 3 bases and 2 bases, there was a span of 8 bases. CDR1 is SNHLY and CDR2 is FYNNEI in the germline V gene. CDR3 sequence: CASSEGATYEQYF. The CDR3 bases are TGTGCCAGCAGTGAGGGGGCCACCTACGAGCAGTACTTC.

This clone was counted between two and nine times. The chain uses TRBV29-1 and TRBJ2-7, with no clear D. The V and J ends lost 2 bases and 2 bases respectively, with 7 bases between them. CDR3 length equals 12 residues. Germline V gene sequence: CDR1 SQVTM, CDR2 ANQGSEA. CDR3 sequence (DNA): TGCAGCGTTGAAACGGCACCCTACGAGCAGTACTTC. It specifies CSVETAPYEQYF.

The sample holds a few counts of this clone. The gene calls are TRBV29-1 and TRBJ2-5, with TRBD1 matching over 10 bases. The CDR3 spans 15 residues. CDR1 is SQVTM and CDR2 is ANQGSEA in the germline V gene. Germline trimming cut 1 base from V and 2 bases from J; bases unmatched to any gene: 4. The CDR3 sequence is CSVEATGGGQETQYF. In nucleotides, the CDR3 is TGCAGCGTTGAAGCGACAGGGGGCGGTCAAGAGACCCAGTACTTC.

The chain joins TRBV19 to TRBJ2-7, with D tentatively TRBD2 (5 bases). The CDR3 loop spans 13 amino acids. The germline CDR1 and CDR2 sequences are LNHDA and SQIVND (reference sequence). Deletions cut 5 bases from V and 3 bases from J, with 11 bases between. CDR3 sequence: CASSEGLDYEQYF. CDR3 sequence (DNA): TGTGCCAGTAGTGAGGGTCTGGACTACGAGCAGTACTTC.

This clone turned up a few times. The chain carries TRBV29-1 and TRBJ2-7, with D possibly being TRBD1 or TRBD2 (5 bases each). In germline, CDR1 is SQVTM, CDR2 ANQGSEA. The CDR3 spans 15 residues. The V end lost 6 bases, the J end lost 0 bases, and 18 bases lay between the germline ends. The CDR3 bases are TGCAGCGTGATCTACGAGGGGTTGAGCTCCTACGAGCAGTACTTC. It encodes CSVIYEGLSSYEQYF.

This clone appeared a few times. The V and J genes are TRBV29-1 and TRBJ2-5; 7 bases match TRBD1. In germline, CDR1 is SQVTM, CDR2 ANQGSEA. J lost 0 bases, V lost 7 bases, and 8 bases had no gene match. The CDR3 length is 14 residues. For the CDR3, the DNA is TGCAGCGGCTCTGACAGGGCCTACCAAGAGACCCAGTACTTC. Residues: CSGSDRAYQETQYF.

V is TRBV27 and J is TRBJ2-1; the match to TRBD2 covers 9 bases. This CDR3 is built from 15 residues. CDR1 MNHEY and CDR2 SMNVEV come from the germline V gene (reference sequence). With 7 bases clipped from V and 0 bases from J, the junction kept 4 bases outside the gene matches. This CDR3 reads CASNLAGSSYNEQFF. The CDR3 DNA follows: TGTGCCAGCAACCTAGCGGGGAGCTCCTACAATGAGCAGTTCTTC.

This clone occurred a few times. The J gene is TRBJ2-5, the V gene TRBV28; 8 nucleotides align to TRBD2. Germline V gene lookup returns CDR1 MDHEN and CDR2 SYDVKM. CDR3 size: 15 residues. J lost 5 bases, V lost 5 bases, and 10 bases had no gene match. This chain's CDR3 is CASSGTVTSEETQYF. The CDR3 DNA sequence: TGTGCCAGCAGTGGGACGGTGACTAGCGAGGAGACCCAGTACTTC.

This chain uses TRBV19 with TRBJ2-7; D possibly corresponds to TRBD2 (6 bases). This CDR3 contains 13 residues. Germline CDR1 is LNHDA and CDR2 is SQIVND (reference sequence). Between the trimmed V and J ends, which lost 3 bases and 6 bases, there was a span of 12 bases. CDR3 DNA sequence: TGTGCCAGTAGTATCCTCCCCGGGGGCGAGCAGTACTTC. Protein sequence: CASSILPGGEQYF.

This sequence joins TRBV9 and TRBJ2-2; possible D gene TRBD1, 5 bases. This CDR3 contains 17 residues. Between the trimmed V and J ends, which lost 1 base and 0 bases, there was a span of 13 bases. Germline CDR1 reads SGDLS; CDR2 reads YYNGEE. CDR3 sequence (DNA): TGTGCCAGCAGCGTAACAGGCTCCATACCGAACACCGGGGAGCTGTTTTTT. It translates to CASSVTGSIPNTGELFF.

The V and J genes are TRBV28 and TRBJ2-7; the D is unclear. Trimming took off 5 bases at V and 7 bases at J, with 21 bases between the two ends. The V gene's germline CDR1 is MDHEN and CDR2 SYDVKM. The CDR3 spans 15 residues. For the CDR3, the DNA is TGTGCCAGCAGTGGGATCCGGGTCTACGATGTGGAGCAGTACTTC. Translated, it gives CASSGIRVYDVEQYF.

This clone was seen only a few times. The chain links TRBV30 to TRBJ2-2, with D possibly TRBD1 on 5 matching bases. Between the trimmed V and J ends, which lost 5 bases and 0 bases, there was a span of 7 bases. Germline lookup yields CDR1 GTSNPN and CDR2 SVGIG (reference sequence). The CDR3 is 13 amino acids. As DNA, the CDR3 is TGTGCCTGGGACAGCGCGAACACCGGGGAGCTGTTTTTT. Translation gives CAWDSANTGELFF.

CDR3 amino acids: CSVEGRQGADTEAFF. DNA of the CDR3: TGCAGCGTTGAAGGCCGACAGGGGGCCGACACTGAAGCTTTCTTT. The rearrangement joins TRBV29-1 to TRBJ1-1, with TRBD1 matching 10 bases. The CDR3 consists of 15 residues. The germline V gene has CDR1 SQVTM and CDR2 ANQGSEA. V shed 1 base, J shed 3 bases, and the junction held 5 bases outside the gene matches.

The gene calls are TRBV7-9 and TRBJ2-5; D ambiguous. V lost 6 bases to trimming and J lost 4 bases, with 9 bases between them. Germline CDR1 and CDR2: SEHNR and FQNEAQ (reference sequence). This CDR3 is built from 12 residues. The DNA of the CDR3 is TGTGCCAGCAGTCCTAGTATAGAGACCCAGTACTTC. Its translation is CASSPSIETQYF.

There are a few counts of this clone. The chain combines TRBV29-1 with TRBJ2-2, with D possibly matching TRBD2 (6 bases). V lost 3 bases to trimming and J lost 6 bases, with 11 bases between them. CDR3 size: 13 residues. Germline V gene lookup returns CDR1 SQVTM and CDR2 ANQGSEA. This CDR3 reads CSVEGWGAGELFF. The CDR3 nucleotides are TGCAGCGTTGAGGGTTGGGGGGCCGGGGAGCTGTTTTTT.

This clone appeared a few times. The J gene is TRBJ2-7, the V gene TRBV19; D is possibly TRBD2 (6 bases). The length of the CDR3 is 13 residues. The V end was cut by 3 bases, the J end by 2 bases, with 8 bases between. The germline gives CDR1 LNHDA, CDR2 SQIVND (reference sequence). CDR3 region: CASSIGGAYEQYF. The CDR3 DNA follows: TGTGCCAGTAGTATCGGAGGGGCCTACGAGCAGTACTTC. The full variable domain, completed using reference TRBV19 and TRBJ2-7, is DGGITQSPKYLFRKEGQNVTLSCEQNLNHDAMYWYRQDPGQGLRLIYYSQIVNDFQKGDIAEGYSVSREKKESFPLTVTSAQKNPTAFYLCASSIGGAYEQYFGPGTRLTVT.

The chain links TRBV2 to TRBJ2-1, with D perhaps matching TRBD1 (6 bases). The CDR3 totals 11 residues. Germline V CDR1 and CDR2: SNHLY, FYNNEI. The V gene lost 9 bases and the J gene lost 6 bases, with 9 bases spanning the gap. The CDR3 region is CASLGGNEQFF. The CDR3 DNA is TGTGCCAGTTTAGGGGGCAATGAGCAGTTCTTC.

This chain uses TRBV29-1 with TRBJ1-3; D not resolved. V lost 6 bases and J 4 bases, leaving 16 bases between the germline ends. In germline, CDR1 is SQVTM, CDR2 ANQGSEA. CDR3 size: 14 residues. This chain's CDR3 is CSVQTEVGGNTIYF. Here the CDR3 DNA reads TGCAGCGTACAGACGGAGGTGGGAGGAAACACCATATATTTT.

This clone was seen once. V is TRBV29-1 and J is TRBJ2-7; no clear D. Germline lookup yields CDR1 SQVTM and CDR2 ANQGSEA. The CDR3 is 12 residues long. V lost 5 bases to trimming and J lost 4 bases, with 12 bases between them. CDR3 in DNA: TGCAGCGTTCAAGGGCATACATACGAGCAGTACTTC. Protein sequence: CSVQGHTYEQYF.

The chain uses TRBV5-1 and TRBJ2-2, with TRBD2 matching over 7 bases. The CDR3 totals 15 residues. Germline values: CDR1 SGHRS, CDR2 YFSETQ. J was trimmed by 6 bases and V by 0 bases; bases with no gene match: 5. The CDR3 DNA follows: TGCGCCAGCAGCTTGGGAAGCGGGACGGCCGGGGAGCTGTTTTTT. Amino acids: CASSLGSGTAGELFF.

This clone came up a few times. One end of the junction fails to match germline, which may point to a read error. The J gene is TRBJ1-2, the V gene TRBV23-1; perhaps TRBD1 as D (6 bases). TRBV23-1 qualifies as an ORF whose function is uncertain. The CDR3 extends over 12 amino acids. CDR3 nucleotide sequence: TGCGCCAGCAGTCAATCACGCGACAGGAAGGCCTTC. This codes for CASSQSRDRKAF.

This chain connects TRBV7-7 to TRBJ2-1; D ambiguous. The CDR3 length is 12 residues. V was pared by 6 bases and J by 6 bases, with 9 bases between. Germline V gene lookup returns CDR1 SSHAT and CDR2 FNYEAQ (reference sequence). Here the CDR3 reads CASSAEFNEQFF. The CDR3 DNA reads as TGTGCCAGCAGTGCAGAATTCAATGAGCAGTTCTTC.

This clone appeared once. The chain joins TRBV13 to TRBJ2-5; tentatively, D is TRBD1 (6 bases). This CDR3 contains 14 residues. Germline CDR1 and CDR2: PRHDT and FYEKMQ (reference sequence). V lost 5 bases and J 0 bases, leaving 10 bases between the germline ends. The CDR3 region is CASSIRDNQETQYF. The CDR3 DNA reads TGTGCCAGCAGCATCCGGGACAACCAAGAGACCCAGTACTTC.

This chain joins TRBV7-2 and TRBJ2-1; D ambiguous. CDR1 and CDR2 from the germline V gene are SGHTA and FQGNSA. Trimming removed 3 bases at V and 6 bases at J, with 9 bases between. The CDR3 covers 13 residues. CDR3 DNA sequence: TGTGCCAGCAGCTTTGGGAATCCCAATGAGCAGTTCTTC. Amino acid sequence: CASSFGNPNEQFF.